A selection of T cell receptor beta chains follows, all from one sample in a study of brain T cells in children with intractable seizures. Measured with immunoSEQ multiplex PCR; TCRdb has only the in-frame clones, and not every one. The sample lists a few hundred thousand clones, over 90% occurring once. The sample here was peripheral blood, taken 4 to 6 months after surgery. These receptors all come from a boy under two years old with tuberous sclerosis and intractable seizures. Each CDR3 is given with its conserved first and last residue. Each record gives: clone size, J gene, V gene, D gene, CDR3 DNA, CDR3 protein. A D gene is named only where the DNA matches it firmly. Clone size is shown for a subset of rows, as once, few, many or a class of expanded clone.

>NA|TRBJ2-1|TRBV7-3|TRBD2
TGTGCCAGCAGCGCACCCGGACTAGCGGGGGATGAGCAGTTCTTC
CASSAPGLAGDEQFF
>NA|TRBJ1-6|TRBV7-9|TRBD1
TGTGCCAGCAGCTTATGGACAGGGAGCTCCTATAATTCACCCCTCCACTTT
CASSLWTGSSYNSPLHF
>NA|TRBJ2-7|TRBV5-4|NA
TGTGCCAGCAGCAAAGACGCCGGGTTCTACGAGCAGTACTTC
CASSKDAGFYEQYF
>NA|TRBJ1-1|TRBV19|NA
TGTGCCAGTAGTGCCCGATCCACTGAAGCTTTCTTT
CASSARSTEAFF
>once|TRBJ2-7|TRBV6-6|NA
TGTGCCAGCAGTTACCTGGGTGCAAAGACCTACGAGCAGTACTTC
CASSYLGAKTYEQYF
>NA|TRBJ2-1|TRBV11-3|NA
TGTGCCAGCAGCTTGGGCAGCAATGAGCAGTTCTTC
CASSLGSNEQFF
>NA|TRBJ2-5|TRBV24-1|NA
TGTGCCACCAGTGCGACGGGGCTTGAGACCCAGTACTTC
CATSATGLETQYF
>NA|TRBJ2-1|TRBV24-1|NA
TGTGCCACCAGTCCTTTGGGGCAGGGGGGAAATGAGCAGTTCTTC
CATSPLGQGGNEQFF
>NA|TRBJ1-1|TRBV18|NA
TGTGCCAGCTCACCGCCACAAGGGACATGGAACACTGAAGCTTTCTTT
CASSPPQGTWNTEAFF
>NA|TRBJ2-5|TRBV5-1|TRBD1
TGCGCCAGCAGCTCCGGGACAGGGGACCAAGAGACCCAGTACTTC
CASSSGTGDQETQYF
>NA|TRBJ2-1|TRBV18|NA
TGTGCCAGCTCACCACCACCCAACAATGAGCAGTTCTTC
CASSPPPNNEQFF
>NA|TRBJ1-3|TRBV30|TRBD1
TGTGCCTGGAGTCCCGGACAGGGGCGAAACACCATATATTTT
CAWSPGQGRNTIYF
>NA|TRBJ2-5|TRBV7-3|TRBD2
TGTGCCAGCAACAGAACTAGCGGGGGGGAAGAGACCCAGTACTTC
CASNRTSGGEETQYF
>NA|TRBJ2-1|TRBV4-1|NA
TGCGCCAGCAGCCAAGTGAACATCTTCGCAGGGAATACTGAGCAGTTCTTC
CASSQVNIFAGNTEQFF
>NA|TRBJ1-2|TRBV30|NA
TGTGCCTGGAGCGCCGGGACTGGCGGCTACACCTTC
CAWSAGTGGYTF
>NA|TRBJ1-1|TRBV19|TRBD1
TGTGCCAGTAGTATACCCATACAGGGGGCTGACGCTTTCTTT
CASSIPIQGADAFF
>NA|TRBJ1-2|TRBV6-5|TRBD1
TGTGCCAGCAGTAATAGGGACAGGCCGAAACAAGGGCACTTCTTC
CASSNRDRPKQGHFF
>NA|TRBJ1-1|TRBV19|NA
TGTGCCAGCAGCCCTCCGTTGATCCGACCTGAAGCTTTCTTT
CASSPPLIRPEAFF
>once|TRBJ2-1|TRBV24-1|TRBD1
TGTGCCACCAGTGACCAAGGGACAGGGGGCGCTTCCGCGGTCTATGAGCAGTTCTTC
CATSDQGTGGASAVYEQFF
>NA|TRBJ2-1|TRBV2|TRBD1
TGTGCCAGCAGTGAAGAGCTGACAGGGTACAATGAGCAGTTCTTC
CASSEELTGYNEQFF
>NA|TRBJ2-3|TRBV5-6|NA
TGTGCCAGCCGGGCAGCTCAACCCCCTCCCCACGGTACGCAGTATTTT
CASRAAQPPPHGTQYF
>NA|TRBJ1-6|TRBV5-1|NA
TGCGCCAGCAGTCCTAGAGACAGCTCCTATAATTCACCCCTCCACTTT
CASSPRDSSYNSPLHF
>NA|TRBJ1-1|TRBV5-8|NA
TGTGCCAGCAGCTTGGCATTGGGGGTCGCTGAAGCTTTCTTT
CASSLALGVAEAFF